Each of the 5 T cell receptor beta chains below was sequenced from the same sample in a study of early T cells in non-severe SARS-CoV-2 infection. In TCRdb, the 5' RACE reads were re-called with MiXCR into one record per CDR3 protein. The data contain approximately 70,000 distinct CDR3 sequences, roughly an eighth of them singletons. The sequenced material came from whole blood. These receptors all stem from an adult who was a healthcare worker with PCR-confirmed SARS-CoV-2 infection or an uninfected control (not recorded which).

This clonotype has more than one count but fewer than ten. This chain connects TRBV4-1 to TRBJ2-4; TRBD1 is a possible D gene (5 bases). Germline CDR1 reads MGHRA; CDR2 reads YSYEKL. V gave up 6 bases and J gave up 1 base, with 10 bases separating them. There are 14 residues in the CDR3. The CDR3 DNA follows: TGCGCCAGCAGACAGGATCGCGCCAAAAACATTCAGTACTTC. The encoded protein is CASRQDRAKNIQYF.

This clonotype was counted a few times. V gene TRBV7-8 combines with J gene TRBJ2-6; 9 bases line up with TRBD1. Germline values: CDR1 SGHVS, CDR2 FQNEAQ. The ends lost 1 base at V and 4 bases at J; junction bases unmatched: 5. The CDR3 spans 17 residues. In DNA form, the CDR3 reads TGTGCCAGCAGCTTAGGCAGGACAGGGGTCGGGGCCAACGTCCTGACTTTC. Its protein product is CASSLGRTGVGANVLTF.

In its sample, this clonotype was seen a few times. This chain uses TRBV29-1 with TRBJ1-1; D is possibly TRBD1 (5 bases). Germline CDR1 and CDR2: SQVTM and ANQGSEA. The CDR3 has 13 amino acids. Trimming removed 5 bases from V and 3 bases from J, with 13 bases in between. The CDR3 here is CSVPGRGDTEAFF. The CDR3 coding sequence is TGCAGCGTTCCCGGACGGGGGGACACTGAAGCTTTCTTT.

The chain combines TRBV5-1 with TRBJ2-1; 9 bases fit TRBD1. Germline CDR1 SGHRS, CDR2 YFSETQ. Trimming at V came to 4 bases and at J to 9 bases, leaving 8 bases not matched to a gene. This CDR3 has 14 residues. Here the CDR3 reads CASSTAGTGSEQFF. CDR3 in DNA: TGCGCCAGCAGCACGGCCGGGACAGGGAGTGAGCAGTTCTTC.

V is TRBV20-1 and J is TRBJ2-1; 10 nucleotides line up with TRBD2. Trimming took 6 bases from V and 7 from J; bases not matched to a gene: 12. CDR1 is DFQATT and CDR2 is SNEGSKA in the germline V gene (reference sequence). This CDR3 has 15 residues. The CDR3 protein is CSALPSGGARNEQFF. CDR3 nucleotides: TGCAGTGCCCTCCCCAGCGGGGGGGCGAGAAATGAGCAGTTCTTC.